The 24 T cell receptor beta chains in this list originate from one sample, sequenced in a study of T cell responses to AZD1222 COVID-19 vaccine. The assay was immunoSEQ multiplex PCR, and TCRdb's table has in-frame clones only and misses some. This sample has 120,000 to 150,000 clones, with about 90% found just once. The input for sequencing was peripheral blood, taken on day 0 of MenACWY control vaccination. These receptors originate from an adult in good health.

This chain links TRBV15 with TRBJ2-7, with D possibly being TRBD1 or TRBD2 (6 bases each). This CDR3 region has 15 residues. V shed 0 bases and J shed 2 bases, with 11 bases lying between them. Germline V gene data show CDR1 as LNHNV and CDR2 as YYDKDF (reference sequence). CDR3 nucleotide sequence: TGTGCCACCAGCAGAGAAGGCGGGACAACCTACGAGCAGTACTTC. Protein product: CATSREGGTTYEQYF.

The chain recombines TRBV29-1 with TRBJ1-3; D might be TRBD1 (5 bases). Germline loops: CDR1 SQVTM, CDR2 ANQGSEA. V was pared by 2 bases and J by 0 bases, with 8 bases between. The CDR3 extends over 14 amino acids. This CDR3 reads CSVERGSSGNTIYF. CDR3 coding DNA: TGCAGCGTTGAACGGGGCAGCTCTGGAAACACCATATATTTT. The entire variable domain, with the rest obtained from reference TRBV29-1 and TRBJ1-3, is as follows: SAVISQKPSRDICQRGTSLTIQCQVDSQVTMMFWYRQQPGQSLTLIATANQGSEATYESGFVIDKFPISRPNLTFSTLTVSNMSPEDSSIYLCSVERGSSGNTIYFGEGSWLTVV.

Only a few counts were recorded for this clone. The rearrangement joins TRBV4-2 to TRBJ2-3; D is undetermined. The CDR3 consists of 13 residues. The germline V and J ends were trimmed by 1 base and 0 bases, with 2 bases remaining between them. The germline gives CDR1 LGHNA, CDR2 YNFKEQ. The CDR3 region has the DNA TGTGCCAGCAGCCAAGCTAGCACAGATACGCAGTATTTT. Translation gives CASSQASTDTQYF.

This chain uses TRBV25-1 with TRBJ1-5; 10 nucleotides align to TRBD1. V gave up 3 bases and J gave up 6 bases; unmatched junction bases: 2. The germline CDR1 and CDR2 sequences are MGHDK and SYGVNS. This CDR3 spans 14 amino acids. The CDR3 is CASSDGTGVQPQHF. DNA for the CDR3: TGTGCCAGCAGTGACGGGACAGGGGTTCAGCCCCAGCATTTT. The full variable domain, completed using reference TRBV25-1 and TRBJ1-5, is EADIYQTPRYLVIGTGKKITLECSQTMGHDKMYWYQQDPGMELHLIHYSYGVNSTEKGDLSSESTVSRIRTEHFPLTLESARPSHTSQYLCASSDGTGVQPQHFGDGTRLSIL.

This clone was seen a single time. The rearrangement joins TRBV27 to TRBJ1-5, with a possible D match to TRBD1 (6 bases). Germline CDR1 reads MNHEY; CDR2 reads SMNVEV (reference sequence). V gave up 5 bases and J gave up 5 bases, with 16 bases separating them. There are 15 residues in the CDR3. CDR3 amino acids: CASSPKTGRYQPQHF. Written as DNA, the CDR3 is TGTGCCAGCAGTCCCAAGACAGGCCGATATCAGCCCCAGCATTTT.

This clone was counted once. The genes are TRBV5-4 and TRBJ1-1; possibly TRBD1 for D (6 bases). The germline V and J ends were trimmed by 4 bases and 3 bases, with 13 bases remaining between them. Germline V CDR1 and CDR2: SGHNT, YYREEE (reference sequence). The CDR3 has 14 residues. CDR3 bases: TGTGCCAGCAGCCGTTCGGACAGCGACACTGAAGCTTTCTTT. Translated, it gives CASSRSDSDTEAFF.

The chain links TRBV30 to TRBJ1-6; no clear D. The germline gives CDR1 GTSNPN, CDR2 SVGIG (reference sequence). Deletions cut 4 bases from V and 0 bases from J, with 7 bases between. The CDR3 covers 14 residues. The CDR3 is CAWTGSSYNSPLHF. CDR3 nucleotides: TGTGCCTGGACGGGGAGCTCCTATAATTCACCCCTCCACTTT.

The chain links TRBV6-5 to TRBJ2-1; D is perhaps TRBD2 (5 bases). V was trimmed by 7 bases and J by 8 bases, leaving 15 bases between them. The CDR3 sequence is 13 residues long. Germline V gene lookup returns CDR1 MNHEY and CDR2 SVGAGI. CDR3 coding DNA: TGTGCCAGCACACGGGGTAAAGGAGATGAGCAGTTCTTC. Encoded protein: CASTRGKGDEQFF.

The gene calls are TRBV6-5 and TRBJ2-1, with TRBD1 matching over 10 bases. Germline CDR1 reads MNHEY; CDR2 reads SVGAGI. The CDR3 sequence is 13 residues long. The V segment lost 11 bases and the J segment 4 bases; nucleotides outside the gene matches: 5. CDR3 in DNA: TGTGCCGTCCGGGACAGGGGATACAATGAGCAGTTCTTC. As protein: CAVRDRGYNEQFF.

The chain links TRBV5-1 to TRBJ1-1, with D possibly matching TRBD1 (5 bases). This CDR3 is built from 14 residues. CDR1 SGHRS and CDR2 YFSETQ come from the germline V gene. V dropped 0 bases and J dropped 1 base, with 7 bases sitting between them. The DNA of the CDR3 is TGCGCCAGCAGCTTGGGAGGGGAGAACACTGAAGCTTTCTTT. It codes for CASSLGGENTEAFF. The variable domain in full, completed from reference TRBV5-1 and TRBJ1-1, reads KAGVTQTPRYLIKTRGQQVTLSCSPISGHRSVSWYQQTPGQGLQFLFEYFSETQRNKGNFPGRFSGRQFSNSRSEMNVSTLELGDSALYLCASSLGGENTEAFFGQGTRLTVV.

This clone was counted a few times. The CDR3 protein is CAWSLFSGLSLAFF. As DNA, the CDR3 is TGTGCCTGGAGTCTTTTTTCGGGACTTTCTCTGGCTTTCTTT. The V gene is TRBV30, the J gene TRBJ1-1; perhaps TRBD1 as D (5 bases). There are 14 residues in the CDR3. V shed 2 bases and J shed 11 bases, with 21 bases lying between them. Germline CDR1 GTSNPN, CDR2 SVGIG (reference sequence). The entire variable domain, with the rest obtained from reference TRBV30 and TRBJ1-1, is as follows: SQTIHQWPATLVQPVGSPLSLECTVEGTSNPNLYWYRQAAGRGLQLLFYSVGIGQISSEVPQNLSASRPQDRQFILSSKKLLLSDSGFYLCAWSLFSGLSLAFFGQGTRLTVV.

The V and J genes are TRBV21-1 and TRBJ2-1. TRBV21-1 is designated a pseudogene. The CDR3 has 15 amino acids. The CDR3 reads CASSKTTGRYNEQFF. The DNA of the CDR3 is TGTGCCAGCAGCAAAACCACGGGCCGATACAATGAGCAGTTCTTC.

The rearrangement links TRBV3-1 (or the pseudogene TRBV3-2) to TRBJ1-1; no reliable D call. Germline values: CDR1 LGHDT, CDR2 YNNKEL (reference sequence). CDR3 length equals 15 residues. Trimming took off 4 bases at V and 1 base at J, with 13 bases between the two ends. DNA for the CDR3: TGTGCCAGCAGCCCGATGGGTAGGACGAACACTGAAGCTTTCTTT. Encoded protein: CASSPMGRTNTEAFF.

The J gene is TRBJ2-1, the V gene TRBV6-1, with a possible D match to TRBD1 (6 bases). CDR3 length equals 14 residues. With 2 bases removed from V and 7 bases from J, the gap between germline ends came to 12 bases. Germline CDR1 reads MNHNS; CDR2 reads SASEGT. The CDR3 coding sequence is TGTGCCAGCAGTGAATCCAGGGGCTTTAATGAGCAGTTCTTC. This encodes CASSESRGFNEQFF.

CDR3 bases: TGTGCCAGCAGTATCTCCCGGGACTACTACGAGCAGTACTTC. This codes for CASSISRDYYEQYF. V gene TRBV6-5 combines with J gene TRBJ2-7; TRBD2 matches at 7 bases. Losses at the gene ends were 5 bases for V and 3 bases for J; bases not matched to a gene: 7. CDR1 and CDR2 from the germline V gene are MNHEY and SVGAGI. The CDR3 is made up of 14 amino acids.

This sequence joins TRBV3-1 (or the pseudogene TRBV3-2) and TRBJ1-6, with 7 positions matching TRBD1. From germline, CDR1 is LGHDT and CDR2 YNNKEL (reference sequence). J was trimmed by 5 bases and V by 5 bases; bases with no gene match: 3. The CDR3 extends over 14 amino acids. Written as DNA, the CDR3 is TGTGCCAGCAGCAGGGGACAGAATAATTCACCCCTCCACTTT. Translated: CASSRGQNNSPLHF.

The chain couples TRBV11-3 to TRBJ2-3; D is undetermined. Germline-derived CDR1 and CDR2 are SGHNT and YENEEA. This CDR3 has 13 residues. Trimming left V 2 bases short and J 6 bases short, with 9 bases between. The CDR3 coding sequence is TGTGCCAGCAGCTTAAGGCGTAGGGATACGCAGTATTTT. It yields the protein CASSLRRRDTQYF.

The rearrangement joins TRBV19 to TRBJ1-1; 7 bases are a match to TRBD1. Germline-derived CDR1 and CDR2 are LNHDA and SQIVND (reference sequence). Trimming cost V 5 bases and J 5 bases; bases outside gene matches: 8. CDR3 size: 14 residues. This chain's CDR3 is CASSAAGGWTEAFF. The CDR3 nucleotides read TGTGCCAGTAGTGCAGCAGGGGGTTGGACTGAAGCTTTCTTT.

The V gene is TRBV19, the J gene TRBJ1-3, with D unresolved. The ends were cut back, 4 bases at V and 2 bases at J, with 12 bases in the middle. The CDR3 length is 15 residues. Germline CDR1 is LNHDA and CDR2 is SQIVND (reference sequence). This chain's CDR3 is CASSTQKNPGNTIYF. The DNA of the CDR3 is TGTGCCAGTAGTACCCAGAAGAACCCTGGAAACACCATATATTTT.

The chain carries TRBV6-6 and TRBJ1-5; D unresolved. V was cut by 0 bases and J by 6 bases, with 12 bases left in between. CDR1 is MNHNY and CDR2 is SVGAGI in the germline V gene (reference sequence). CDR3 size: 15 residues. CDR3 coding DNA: TGTGCCAGCAGTTACTCGAAGGCAACACCTCAGCCCCAGCATTTT. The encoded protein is CASSYSKATPQPQHF.

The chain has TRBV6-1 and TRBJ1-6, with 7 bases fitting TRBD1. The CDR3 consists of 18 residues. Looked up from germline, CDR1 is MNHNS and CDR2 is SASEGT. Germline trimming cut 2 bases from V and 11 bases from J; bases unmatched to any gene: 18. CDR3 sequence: CASSESVGGQFAVAPLHF. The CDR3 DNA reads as TGTGCCAGCAGTGAATCGGTAGGGGGACAGTTTGCGGTGGCACCCCTCCACTTT.

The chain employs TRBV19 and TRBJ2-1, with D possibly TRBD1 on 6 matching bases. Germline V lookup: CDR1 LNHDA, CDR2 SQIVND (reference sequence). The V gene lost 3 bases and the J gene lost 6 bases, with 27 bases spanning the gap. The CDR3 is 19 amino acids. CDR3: CASSMTRTPTGRLANEQFF. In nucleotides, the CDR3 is TGTGCCAGTAGTATGACCAGGACCCCGACAGGCCGATTGGCCAATGAGCAGTTCTTC.

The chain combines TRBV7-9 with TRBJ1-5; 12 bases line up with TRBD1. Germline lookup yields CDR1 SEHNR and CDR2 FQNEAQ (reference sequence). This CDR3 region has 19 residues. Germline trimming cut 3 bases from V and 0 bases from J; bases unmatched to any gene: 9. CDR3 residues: CASSFSGTGGTYSNQPQHF. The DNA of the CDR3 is TGTGCCAGCAGCTTCTCGGGGACAGGGGGCACTTATAGCAATCAGCCCCAGCATTTT.

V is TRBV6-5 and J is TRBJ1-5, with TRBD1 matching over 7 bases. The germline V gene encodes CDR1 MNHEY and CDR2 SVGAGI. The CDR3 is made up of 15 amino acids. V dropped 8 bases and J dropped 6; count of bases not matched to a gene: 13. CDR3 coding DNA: TGTGCCAGCGACAGGGCAGGGGGTCGGGGTCAGCCCCAGCATTTT. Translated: CASDRAGGRGQPQHF.